A selection of T cell receptor beta chains follows, all from one sample in a study of shared clonotypes between healthy human individuals. Assay: immunoSEQ multiplex PCR; the TCRdb copy retains only in-frame clones and omits some. The sample consists of approximately 940,000 clones, over 60% of them appearing once. The material sequenced was memory CD4+ T cells sorted from blood. These receptor sequences come from a man younger than 35 in good health. CDR3s include the opening cysteine and the closing phenylalanine or tryptophan. D genes are given only for firm matches. Clone size is given for some rows only: seen once, a few or many times, or a class if the clone is expanded.

j_call clone_size d_call v_call cdr3_aa cdr3_nt
TRBJ1-1 NA NA TRBV6-1 CASKATGGRNTEAFF TGTGCCAGCAAAGCCACGGGGGGGCGGAACACTGAAGCTTTCTTT
TRBJ2-2 NA NA TRBV9 CASSKQGTGELFF TGTGCCAGCAGCAAACAGGGCACCGGGGAGCTGTTTTTT
TRBJ2-3 NA NA TRBV7-9 CASSSYTDTQYF TGTGCCAGCAGCTCCTACACAGATACGCAGTATTTT
TRBJ2-1 few NA TRBV14 CASSHWEGSYNEQFF TGTGCCAGCAGCCACTGGGAAGGGTCCTACAATGAGCAGTTCTTC
TRBJ1-4 many NA TRBV30 CAWTLRGRGNEKLFF TGTGCCTGGACCCTCCGGGGCAGAGGGAATGAAAAACTGTTTTTT
TRBJ1-2 many NA TRBV7-9 CASSAVSGYTF TGTGCCAGCAGCGCCGTGTCTGGCTACACCTTC
TRBJ1-6 NA NA TRBV9 CASGRDQRAPLHF TGTGCCAGCGGCCGGGATCAAAGGGCACCCCTCCACTTT
TRBJ2-3 NA TRBD2 TRBV2 CASRPGTSPDTQYF TGTGCCAGCAGGCCCGGGACTAGCCCAGATACGCAGTATTTT
TRBJ2-3 NA NA TRBV11-2 CASSLDRLSDTQYF TGTGCCAGCAGCTTAGATCGACTATCAGATACGCAGTATTTT
TRBJ2-7 NA TRBD1 TRBV2 CASSGGQGVPYEQYF TGTGCCAGCAGTGGCGGGCAGGGGGTCCCCTACGAGCAGTACTTC
TRBJ2-1 many NA TRBV7-2 CASRAQYNEQFF TGTGCCAGCCGGGCCCAGTACAATGAGCAGTTCTTC